This T cell receptor beta chain was captured in a study of PD-1 blockade in mismatch repair-deficient tumors. Study context: Patients had roughly twelve mismatch repair-deficient cancer types, all previously treated and progressing.

PCR or immunohistochemistry showed mismatch repair deficiency in every enrolled patient. The TCR-sequenced patients were a few responders to pembrolizumab. The assay was immunoSEQ multiplex PCR, and TCRdb's table has in-frame clones only and misses some. The data show some 15,000 clones, with 84% seen just once and 1.6% held by the top ten. Germline loops: CDR1 MGHRA, CDR2 YSYEKL. The CDR3 covers 19 residues. With V trimmed by 4 bases and J by 2 bases, 14 bases remained unmatched. This clonotype originated in an adult with mismatch repair-deficient cancer. The sequenced sample was PBMCs, obtained less than 25 weeks after starting pembrolizumab. The V call is TRBV4-1, the J call TRBJ2-5; 12 nucleotides align to TRBD2. CDR3 sequence reads: CASSPRTGRLAGVQETQYF. The CDR3 bases are TGCGCCAGCAGCCCCCGGACAGGCCGACTAGCGGGGGTTCAAGAGACCCAGTACTTC.